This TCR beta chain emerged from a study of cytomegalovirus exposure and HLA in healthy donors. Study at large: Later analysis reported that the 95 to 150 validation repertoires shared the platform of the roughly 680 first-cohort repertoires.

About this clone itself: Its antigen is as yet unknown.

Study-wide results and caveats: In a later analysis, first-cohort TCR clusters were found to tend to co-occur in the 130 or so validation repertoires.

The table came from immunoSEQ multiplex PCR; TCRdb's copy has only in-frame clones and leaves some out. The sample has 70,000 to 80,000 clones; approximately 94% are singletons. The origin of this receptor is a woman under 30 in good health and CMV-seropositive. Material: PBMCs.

The DNA for the CDR3 is TGTGCCATCAGTGATCAGGGAAATCAGCCCCAGCATTTT. Translating gives CAISDQGNQPQHF. This chain links TRBV10-3 with TRBJ1-5, with a tentative D call TRBD1 (5 bases). V was pared by 3 bases and J by 4 bases, with 7 bases between. Per the germline V gene, CDR1 is ENHRY and CDR2 is SYGVKD. The CDR3 extends over 13 amino acids.